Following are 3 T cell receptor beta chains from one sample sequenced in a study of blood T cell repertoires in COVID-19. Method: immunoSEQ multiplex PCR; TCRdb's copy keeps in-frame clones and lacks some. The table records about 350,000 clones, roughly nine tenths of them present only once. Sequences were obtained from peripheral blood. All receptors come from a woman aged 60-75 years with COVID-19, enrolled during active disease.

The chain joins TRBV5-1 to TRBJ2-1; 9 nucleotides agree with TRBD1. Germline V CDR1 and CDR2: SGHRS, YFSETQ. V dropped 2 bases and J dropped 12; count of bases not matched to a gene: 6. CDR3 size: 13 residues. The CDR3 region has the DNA TGCGCCAGCAGCTTCATGGACAGGGGTACGCAGTTCTTC. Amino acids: CASSFMDRGTQFF.

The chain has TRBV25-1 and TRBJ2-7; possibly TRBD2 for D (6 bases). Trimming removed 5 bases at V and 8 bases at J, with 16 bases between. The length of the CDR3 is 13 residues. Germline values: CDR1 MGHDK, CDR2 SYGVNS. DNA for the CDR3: TGTGCCAGCAGTTTTAGCGGCGACTCCAAGCAGTACTTC. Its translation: CASSFSGDSKQYF.

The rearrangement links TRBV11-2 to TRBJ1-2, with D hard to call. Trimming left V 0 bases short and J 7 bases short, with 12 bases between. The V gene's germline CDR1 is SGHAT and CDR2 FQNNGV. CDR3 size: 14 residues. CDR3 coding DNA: TGTGCCAGCAGCTTAGAAACCCTTCCACTTGGCTACACCTTC. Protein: CASSLETLPLGYTF. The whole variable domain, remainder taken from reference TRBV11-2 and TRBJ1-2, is EAGVAQSPRYKIIEKRQSVAFWCNPISGHATLYWYQQILGQGPKLLIQFQNNGVVDDSQLPKDRFSAERLKGVDSTLKIQPAKLEDSAVYLCASSLETLPLGYTFGSGTRLTVV.